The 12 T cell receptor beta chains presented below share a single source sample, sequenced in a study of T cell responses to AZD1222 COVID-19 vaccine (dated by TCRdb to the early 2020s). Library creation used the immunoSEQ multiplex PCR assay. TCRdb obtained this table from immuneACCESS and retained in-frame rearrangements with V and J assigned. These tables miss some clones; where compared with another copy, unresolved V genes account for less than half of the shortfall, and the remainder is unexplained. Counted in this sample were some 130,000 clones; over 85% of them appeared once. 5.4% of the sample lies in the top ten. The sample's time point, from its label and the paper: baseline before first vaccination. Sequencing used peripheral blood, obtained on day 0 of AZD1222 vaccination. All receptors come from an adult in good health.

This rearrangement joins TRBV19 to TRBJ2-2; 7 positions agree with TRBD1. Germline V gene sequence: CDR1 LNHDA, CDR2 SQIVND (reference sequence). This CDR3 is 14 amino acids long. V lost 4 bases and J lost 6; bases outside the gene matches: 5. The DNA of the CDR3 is TGTGCCAGTAGTAGAAACAGGGGTCCCGGGGAGCTGTTTTTT. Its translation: CASSRNRGPGELFF.

CDR3 in DNA: TGTGCCAGCTCACTTACCCGGGACAGGGAGAACACTGAAGCTTTCTTT. Protein product: CASSLTRDRENTEAFF. The chain employs TRBV18 and TRBJ1-1, with 9 bases lining up with TRBD1. The CDR3 loop spans 16 amino acids. Trimming at V came to 4 bases and at J to 1 base, leaving 7 bases not matched to a gene. Germline V gives CDR1 KGHSH, CDR2 LQKENI. Together with reference TRBV18 and TRBJ1-1, the CDR3 gives the full variable domain: NAGVMQNPRHLVRRRGQEARLRCSPMKGHSHVYWYRQLPEEGLKFMVYLQKENIIDESGMPKERFSAEFPKEGPSILRIQQVVRGDSAAYFCASSLTRDRENTEAFFGQGTRLTVV.

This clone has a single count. For the CDR3, the DNA is TGTGCCTGGAGTGTATTTGGCAGTCAAGAGACCCAGTACTTC. This sequence encodes CAWSVFGSQETQYF. The V gene is TRBV30, the J gene TRBJ2-5; D remains ambiguous. Germline V gene data show CDR1 as GTSNPN and CDR2 as SVGIG (reference sequence). The CDR3 is 14 residues long. V was clipped by 0 bases and J by 2 bases, with 10 bases between them.

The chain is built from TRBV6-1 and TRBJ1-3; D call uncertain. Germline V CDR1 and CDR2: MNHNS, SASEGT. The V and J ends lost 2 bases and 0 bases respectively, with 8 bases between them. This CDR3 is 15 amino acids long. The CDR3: CASSEPEASGNTIYF. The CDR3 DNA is TGTGCCAGCAGTGAACCCGAGGCCTCTGGAAACACCATATATTTT.

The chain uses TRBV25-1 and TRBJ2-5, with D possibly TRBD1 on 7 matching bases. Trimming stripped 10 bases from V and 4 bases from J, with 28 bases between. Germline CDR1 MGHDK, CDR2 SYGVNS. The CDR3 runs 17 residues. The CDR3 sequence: CATGGTGTIERRETQYF. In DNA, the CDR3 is TGTGCCACAGGGGGGACTGGAACAATCGAAAGGAGAGAGACCCAGTACTTC.

The CDR3 coding sequence is TGCGCCAGCAGCTTGGGTGGACTAGCGGGACAAGAGACCCAGTACTTC. Protein: CASSLGGLAGQETQYF. This chain links TRBV5-1 with TRBJ2-5; 12 nucleotides line up with TRBD2. The CDR3 consists of 16 residues. The V gene's germline CDR1 is SGHRS and CDR2 YFSETQ. The junction had 2 bases not matched to a gene; V was cut back by 0 bases and J by 2 bases.

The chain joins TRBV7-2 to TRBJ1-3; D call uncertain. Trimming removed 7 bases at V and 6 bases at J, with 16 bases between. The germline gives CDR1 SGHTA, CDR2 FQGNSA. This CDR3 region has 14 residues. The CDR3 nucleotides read TGTGCCAGCACATCATTGGGGTGGGAAAACACCATATATTTT. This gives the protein CASTSLGWENTIYF.

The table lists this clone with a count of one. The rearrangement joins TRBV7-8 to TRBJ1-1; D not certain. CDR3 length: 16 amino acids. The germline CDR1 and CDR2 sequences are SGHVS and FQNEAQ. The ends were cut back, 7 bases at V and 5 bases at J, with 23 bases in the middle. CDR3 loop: CASIPKDTSLGTEAFF. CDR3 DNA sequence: TGTGCCAGCATCCCTAAAGACACTTCCCTGGGAACTGAAGCTTTCTTT.

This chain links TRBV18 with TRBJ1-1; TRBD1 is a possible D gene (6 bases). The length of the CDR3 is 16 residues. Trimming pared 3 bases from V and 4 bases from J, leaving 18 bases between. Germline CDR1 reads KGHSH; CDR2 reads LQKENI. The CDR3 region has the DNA TGTGCCAGCTCACCGCTATCCGACAGGTTGTTCACTGAAGCTTTCTTT. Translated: CASSPLSDRLFTEAFF.

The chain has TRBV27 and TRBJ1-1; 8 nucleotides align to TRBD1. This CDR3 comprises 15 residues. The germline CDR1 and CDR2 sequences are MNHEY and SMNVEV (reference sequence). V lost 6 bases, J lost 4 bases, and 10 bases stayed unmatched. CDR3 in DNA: TGTGCCAGCAGAAGTCGACAGGGGACGGGCACTGAAGCTTTCTTT. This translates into CASRSRQGTGTEAFF.

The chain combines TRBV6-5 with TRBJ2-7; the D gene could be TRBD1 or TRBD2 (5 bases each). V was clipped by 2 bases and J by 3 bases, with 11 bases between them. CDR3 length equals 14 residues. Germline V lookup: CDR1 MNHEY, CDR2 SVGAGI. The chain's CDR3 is CASSYQRGDYEQYF. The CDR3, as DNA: TGTGCCAGCAGTTACCAGAGGGGAGACTACGAGCAGTACTTC.

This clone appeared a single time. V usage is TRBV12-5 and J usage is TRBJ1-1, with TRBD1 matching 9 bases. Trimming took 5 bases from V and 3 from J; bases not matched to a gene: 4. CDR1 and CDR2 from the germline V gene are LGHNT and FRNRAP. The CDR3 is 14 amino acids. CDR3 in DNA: TGTGCTAGTGGTCCCACAGGGGGCTACACTGAAGCTTTCTTT. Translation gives CASGPTGGYTEAFF.